This T cell receptor (beta chain) was obtained from a study of early T cells in non-severe SARS-CoV-2 infection. Study-level information: Unpaired chains resulted from sequencing bulk RNA of unsorted whole blood.

V shed 2 bases and J 4 bases; nucleotides not matched to a gene: 7. The CDR3 covers 15 residues. Separate cDNA molecules each had unique molecular identifiers attached to them. MiXCR was run by TCRdb on the 5' RACE reads, yielding one entry per CDR3 protein. The table has some 45,000 distinct CDR3 sequences, more than 6.5% seen once. This clonotype occurred a few times. The rearrangement uses TRBV12-3 or TRBV12-4 and TRBJ2-7; the match to TRBD1 covers 8 bases. This clonotype was obtained from an adult who was a healthcare worker with PCR-confirmed SARS-CoV-2 infection or an uninfected control (not recorded which). Sequencing used whole blood. CDR3: CASSLRQGMRYEQYF. In DNA, the CDR3 is TGTGCCAGCAGTTTACGACAGGGGATGAGGTACGAGCAGTACTTC.